This T cell receptor (beta chain) came from a study of blood T cell repertoires in COVID-19. Turning to the study itself: From the United States, Italy and Spain came samples of acute and convalescent COVID-19. T cells, B-cell-depleted T cells, or PBMCs supplied cDNA or gDNA.

Authors' data handling: Estimates of nucleated cell counts were drawn from the amplification of reference gene primers. The method was immunoSEQ multiplex PCR; TCRdb's version includes in-frame clones alone and lacks a portion of them. D and trimming were read from the DNA, whereas the V and J calls and clone size are those reported in that table. In the table there are around 150,000 clones, approximately 80% of which are singletons. Germline CDR1 is SEHNR and CDR2 is FQNEAQ (reference sequence). J lost 2 bases, V lost 4 bases, and 5 bases had no gene match. The CDR3 sequence is 15 residues long. This TCR came from a woman of 80 years or more with acute or convalescent COVID-19. The rearrangement links TRBV7-9 to TRBJ1-2; 9 bases are a match to TRBD1. The material sequenced was peripheral blood. CDR3 region: CASSSTGTGNYGYTF. DNA of the CDR3: TGTGCCAGCAGCTCTACCGGGACAGGGAACTATGGCTACACCTTC.